The entry that follows covers one TCR beta chain sequence. This clone turned up a few times. Its antigen is not yet known. The sample holds no much larger clone one base away, and base qualities are not on file. Libraries were constructed by the immunoSEQ multiplex PCR assay. CDR3 regions were amplified from genomic DNA by Adaptive Biotechnology using a two-step, amplification bias-controlled multiplex PCR. The first PCR used primers for every V and J gene segment; the second PCR added barcodes and Illumina adapters. An Illumina instrument was used to sequence the CDR3 libraries. On the study's bioinformatics: Vendor-provided pipelines were combined with custom analysis of raw data in R/Bioconductor under R version 3.3.0. Clonality, which ranges from 0 to 1, was calculated as the inverse of the normalised Shannon entropy across all productive clones. The repertoire share taken up by the top 100 clones defined high-frequency clones, and only clones that passed a 95% confidence test were kept. Repertoire diversity was measured with the Simpson index, and overlap between samples was measured with the Morisita-Horn index. TCRdb carries this immuneACCESS record with in-frame sequences only. Its versions omit some clonotypes, under half of them owing to an unresolved V gene in the studies checked, with the rest unexplained. For V, J and clone size, that table is used; D and trimming come from the DNA. A total of about 7,600 clones appear in this sample, 70% to 85% of them only once. Roughly 9.5% of the sample is in the top ten clones.

This entry is derived from a study of T cell repertoires in ileal Crohn's disease (dated by TCRdb to about 2019). Broadly, across the study: The median duration of disease was about 7.3 years, and at the time of surgery 35% of patients were active smokers. Surgery was performed for a complication in all patients, with stricturing disease in roughly 61% and penetrating disease in approximately 40%. Roughly half of the patients were given postoperative therapy, with about 19 on anti-TNF agents and about a dozen on thiopurines. Biopsies taken from the proximal margin of the surgical specimen were designated as MI samples. Five hundred nanograms of biopsy DNA per sample were submitted for commercial TCRB immunosequencing. TCR repertoire analysis was done in a few dozen Crohn's disease patients from a prospective multicentre cohort. The study was conducted in parallel with a multicentre cohort built to find predictors of early endoscopic recurrence after ileocolonic resection. A Rutgeerts score higher than i0 was the definition used for endoscopic postoperative recurrence. A total of 170 or so mucosal samples from around 57 patients were sequenced, collected from several sites on the surgical specimen and at postoperative endoscopy.

The time point label of this sample denotes: proximal margin of the surgical specimen (macroscopically non-inflamed). Eligible patients were adults with ileal or ileocolonic Crohn's disease who had an indication for ileocolonic resection. Whole ileal mucosal biopsies were kept frozen at -80 degrees C prior to DNA extraction. Genomic DNA was isolated from frozen whole biopsies using a TRizol-based method, and the DNA was quantified with a NanoDrop 2000 spectrophotometer. Trimming at the junction amounts to 3 bases on V and 2 bases on J, and the germline ends lie 14 bases apart. CDR3 length: 15 amino acids, cysteine to phenylalanine. Only the CDR3 DNA stays, 45 bases, in frame from base 1. CDR1 and CDR2, per the germline V gene, are MNHNS and SASEGT. Broader findings and caveats from the paper: More high-frequency clones were carried by sorted CD8 T cells than by CD4 T cells, suggesting that mucosal expansions were mainly CD8. Higher percentages of high-frequency clones at the time of surgery were linked to endoscopic recurrence, and every patient with clonality above 26.8% (18/57) had recurrence. Mucosal CD4 and CD8 T cells were sorted and sequenced only in a subgroup of patients, the size of which was not stated. Compared with non-smokers, patients who were active smokers at surgery showed a significantly higher proportion of clonal expansions (25.9% vs 17.9%, p=0.02).

Sequencing input: ileal tissue. The V and J segments used are TRBV6-1 and TRBJ2-7; the D gene is perhaps TRBD1, from 5 matching bases. The receptor was derived from an adult with Crohn's disease. CDR3 reads: CASSELRGQAYEQYF. At the DNA level, the sequence is TGTGCCAGCAGTGAGCTTAGGGGTCAGGCCTACGAGCAGTACTTC.